This T cell receptor gamma chain was found in a study of gammadelta T cells in human blood (dated by TCRdb to 2018 to 2021). This clone was observed a few times. Which antigen it targets is not known. Only one base separates this from a far larger clonotype, so it likely reflects a read error. Broader findings and caveats from the paper: According to the study, polyclonal expansion of innate gamma-delta T cells right after birth appeared to be driven by microbial exposure.

Unmatched junction bases come to 5, with V trimmed by 3 bases and J by 3 bases. From cysteine to phenylalanine, the CDR3 is 13 amino acids long. Solely the CDR3 DNA is kept, with 39 bases framed from the first base. Sequences VENAVY (CDR1) and YDSYNSRV (CDR2) are obtained from the germline V gene. To prepare the library, RT-PCR was applied. The sequencer was an Illumina MiSeq. Public reads were reanalyzed in TCRdb with CATT, and rows carrying the same DNA were merged afterwards. Present in this sample are approximately 940 gamma-chain clones, 7% to 9% of which were seen just once. Under 9.5% of the sample is in the top ten clones.

The sequence was collected from a human donor. In this chain, TRGV8 is recombined with TRGJ1 or TRGJ2. Sequenced sample: non-Vgamma9Vdelta2 gamma-delta T cells from infant blood. The DNA reads as follows: TGTGCCACCTGGGATTGCTCTTATTATAAGAAACTCTTT. Translated, it reads CATWDCSYYKKLF.